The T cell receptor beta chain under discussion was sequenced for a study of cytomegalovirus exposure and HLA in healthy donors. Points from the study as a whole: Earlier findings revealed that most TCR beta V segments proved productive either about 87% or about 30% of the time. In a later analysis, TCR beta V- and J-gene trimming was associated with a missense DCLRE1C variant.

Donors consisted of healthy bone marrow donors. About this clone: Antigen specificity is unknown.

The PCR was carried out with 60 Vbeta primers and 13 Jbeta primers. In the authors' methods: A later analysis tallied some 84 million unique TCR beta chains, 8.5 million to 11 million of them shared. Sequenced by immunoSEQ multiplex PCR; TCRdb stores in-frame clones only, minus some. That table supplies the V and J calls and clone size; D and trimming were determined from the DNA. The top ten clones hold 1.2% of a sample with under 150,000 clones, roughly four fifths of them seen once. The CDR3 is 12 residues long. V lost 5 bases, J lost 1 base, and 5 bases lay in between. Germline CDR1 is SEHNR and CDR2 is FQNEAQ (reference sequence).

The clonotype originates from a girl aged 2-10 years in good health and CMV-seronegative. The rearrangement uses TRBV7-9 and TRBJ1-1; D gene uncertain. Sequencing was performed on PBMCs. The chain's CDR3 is CASSDWNTEAFF. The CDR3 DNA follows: TGTGCCAGCAGCGACTGGAACACTGAAGCTTTCTTT.